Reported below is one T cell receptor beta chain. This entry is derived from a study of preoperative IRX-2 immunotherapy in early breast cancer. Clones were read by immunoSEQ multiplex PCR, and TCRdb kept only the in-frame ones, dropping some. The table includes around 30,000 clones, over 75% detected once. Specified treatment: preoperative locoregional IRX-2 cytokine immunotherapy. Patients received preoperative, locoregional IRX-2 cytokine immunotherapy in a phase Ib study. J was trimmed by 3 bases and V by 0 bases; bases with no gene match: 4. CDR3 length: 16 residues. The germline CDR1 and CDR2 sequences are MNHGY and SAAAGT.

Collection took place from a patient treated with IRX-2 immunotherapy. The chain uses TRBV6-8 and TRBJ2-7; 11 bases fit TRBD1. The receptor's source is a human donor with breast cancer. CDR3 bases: TGTGCCAGCAGTTACTCTGCCGGGACAGGGGGCTACGAGCAGTACTTC. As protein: CASSYSAGTGGYEQYF.